The next 24 T cell receptor beta chains were all read from a single sample in a study of CD8 T cells in Susac syndrome. Reverse transcription of roughly 0.5 to 1 ug RNA was performed with random hexamers. TCRdb recomputed calls from the immunoSEQ multiplex PCR reads with MiXCR, one row per CDR3 protein. The sample shows about 200,000 distinct CDR3 sequences, more than 90% of them seen only once. The sequenced sample was CD4+ T cells from PBMCs. The receptors stem from a human donor with multiple sclerosis.

The V call is TRBV27, the J call TRBJ1-1; 8 nucleotides agree with TRBD1. Trimming took 4 bases from V and 3 from J; bases not matched to a gene: 7. In germline, CDR1 is MNHEY, CDR2 SMNVEV (reference sequence). The CDR3 consists of 15 residues. CDR3 sequence (DNA): TGTGCCAGCAGTTACGGACAGGGTAGTGACACTGAAGCTTTCTTT. It codes for CASSYGQGSDTEAFF.

The chain is built from TRBV29-1 and TRBJ2-2, with unresolved D. Deletions cut 5 bases from V and 2 bases from J, with 9 bases between. Per germline, CDR1 SQVTM and CDR2 ANQGSEA. The CDR3 loop spans 13 amino acids. The CDR3 is CSVRAVNTGELFF. The CDR3 region has the DNA TGCAGCGTTCGCGCAGTTAACACCGGGGAGCTGTTTTTT.

This clonotype was recorded once. The chain links TRBV19 to TRBJ1-4, with a weak D call TRBD1 (5 bases). Looked up from germline, CDR1 is LNHDA and CDR2 is SQIVND (reference sequence). V dropped 11 bases and J dropped 2 bases, with 9 bases sitting between them. The length of the CDR3 is 12 residues. CDR3 sequence: CALGGTNEKLFF. The CDR3 DNA reads TGTGCCCTCGGGGGGACTAATGAAAAACTGTTTTTT.

This chain joins TRBV6-5 and TRBJ1-5, with D uncertain. V gave up 6 bases and J gave up 0 bases, with 6 bases separating them. Germline V gives CDR1 MNHEY, CDR2 SVGAGI. CDR3 length: 13 amino acids. CDR3 DNA sequence: TGTGCCAGCAGGCTACGTAGCAATCAGCCCCAGCATTTT. Its translation is CASRLRSNQPQHF.

The chain joins TRBV4-1 to TRBJ2-1; TRBD2 matches 8 bases. The ends lost 1 base at V and 9 bases at J; junction bases unmatched: 8. The CDR3 consists of 15 residues. Germline CDR1 is MGHRA and CDR2 is YSYEKL. CDR3 sequence reads: CASSQVSGGRLEQFF. CDR3 DNA sequence: TGCGCCAGCAGCCAAGTAAGCGGGGGACGTCTTGAGCAGTTCTTC.

The chain links TRBV4-2 to TRBJ2-2; D remains ambiguous. Trimming cost V 1 base and J 0 bases, with 12 bases left between them. The V gene's germline CDR1 is LGHNA and CDR2 YNFKEQ. The CDR3 contains 17 residues. The CDR3 sequence: CASSQASLAANTGELFF. The CDR3 region has the DNA TGTGCCAGCAGCCAAGCGTCTTTGGCCGCGAACACCGGGGAGCTGTTTTTT.

The chain has TRBV20-1 and TRBJ1-4; no firm D call. Trimming left V 6 bases short and J 7 bases short, with 12 bases between. This CDR3 region has 12 residues. Per germline, CDR1 DFQATT and CDR2 SNEGSKA (reference sequence). CDR3 residues: CSALPVGEKLFF. The CDR3 nucleotides read TGCAGTGCCCTACCGGTCGGTGAAAAACTGTTTTTT.

The chain uses TRBV5-4 and TRBJ1-5; 10 positions agree with TRBD1. The ends lost 4 bases at V and 3 bases at J; junction bases unmatched: 7. The CDR3 extends over 16 amino acids. Looked up from germline, CDR1 is SGHNT and CDR2 is YYREEE (reference sequence). The CDR3 bases are TGTGCCAGCAGCAACCGGGACAGGGGTGACAATCAGCCCCAGCATTTT. Translation: CASSNRDRGDNQPQHF.

The J gene is TRBJ2-3, the V gene TRBV20-1; D is unresolved. The V gene lost 3 bases and the J gene lost 6 bases, with 13 bases spanning the gap. Per the germline V gene, CDR1 is DFQATT and CDR2 is SNEGSKA (reference sequence). CDR3 length equals 13 residues. CDR3 coding DNA: TGCAGTGCTAGGCTGGTTGTCGGCGATACGCAGTATTTT. Protein product: CSARLVVGDTQYF.

The chain recombines TRBV9 with TRBJ2-7; no definite D call. Germline-derived CDR1 and CDR2 are SGDLS and YYNGEE. The CDR3 totals 13 residues. V was trimmed by 0 bases and J by 3 bases, leaving 7 bases between them. CDR3 region: CASSVGLDYEQYF. The CDR3 bases are TGTGCCAGCAGCGTAGGGCTAGACTACGAGCAGTACTTC.

The chain combines TRBV28 with TRBJ2-5; unclear D gene. The CDR3 spans 13 residues. The V and J ends lost 7 bases and 1 base respectively, with 10 bases between them. Germline assignment: CDR1 MDHEN and CDR2 SYDVKM. CDR3: CASTKTFQETQYF. The CDR3 region has the DNA TGTGCCAGCACTAAGACGTTCCAAGAGACCCAGTACTTC.

In its sample, this clonotype was seen once. The chain links TRBV20-1 to TRBJ1-2; TRBD1 matches 8 bases. This CDR3 spans 13 amino acids. Trimming cost V 1 base and J 7 bases; bases outside gene matches: 5. Germline CDR1 is DFQATT and CDR2 is SNEGSKA (reference sequence). The CDR3 reads CSARATGQGGYTF. The CDR3 bases are TGCAGTGCTAGAGCGACAGGACAGGGTGGCTACACCTTC.

CDR3 region: CASSTGRDSYEQYF. The CDR3 nucleotides are TGTGCCAGTAGCACTGGGCGAGATTCCTACGAGCAGTACTTC. The rearrangement joins TRBV19 to TRBJ2-7; unclear D gene. The germline V gene encodes CDR1 LNHDA and CDR2 SQIVND (reference sequence). The ends were cut back, 6 bases at V and 1 base at J, with 13 bases in the middle. This CDR3 has 14 amino acids.

The V and J genes are TRBV30 and TRBJ1-2; 8 bases map to TRBD1. Trimming took 5 bases from V and 2 from J; bases not matched to a gene: 10. Germline assignment: CDR1 GTSNPN and CDR2 SVGIG (reference sequence). CDR3 length: 15 amino acids. The CDR3 region has the DNA TGTGCCTGGGCCACCGGGACAGGATTGAACTATGGCTACACCTTC. Residues: CAWATGTGLNYGYTF.

The chain links TRBV3-1 to TRBJ1-5; D call uncertain. V was trimmed by 4 bases and J by 0 bases, leaving 7 bases between them. CDR1 is LGHDT and CDR2 is YNNKEL in the germline V gene (reference sequence). There are 14 residues in the CDR3. The CDR3 is CASSLQASNQPQHF. CDR3 DNA: TGTGCCAGCAGCCTTCAGGCTAGCAATCAGCCCCAGCATTTT.

This chain connects TRBV5-4 to TRBJ2-5, with 7 nucleotides matching TRBD2. CDR3 size: 16 residues. Germline CDR1 and CDR2: SGHNT and YYREEE (reference sequence). J was trimmed by 1 base and V by 0 bases; bases with no gene match: 6. The CDR3 DNA follows: TGTGCCAGCAGCTTGGAAGCGGGGTGGGGCCAAGAGACCCAGTACTTC. The encoded protein is CASSLEAGWGQETQYF.

The chain uses TRBV29-1 and TRBJ2-7; a possible D gene is TRBD1 (5 bases). CDR1 and CDR2 from the germline V gene are SQVTM and ANQGSEA. The CDR3 contains 11 residues. Deletions cut 7 bases from V and 6 bases from J, with 13 bases between. CDR3 protein: CSAPRGSEQYF. CDR3 nucleotides: TGCAGCGCTCCTAGGGGTTCCGAGCAGTACTTC.

The chain employs TRBV6-2 or TRBV6-3 and TRBJ1-1; D unclear. The V and J ends lost 5 bases and 3 bases respectively, with 19 bases between them. This CDR3 has 16 amino acids. Germline V gives CDR1 MNHEY, CDR2 SVGEGT. CDR3 in amino acids: CASSPFGRKSDTEAFF. The CDR3 coding sequence is TGTGCCAGCAGTCCATTTGGGCGGAAGTCGGACACTGAAGCTTTCTTT.

This chain links TRBV9 with TRBJ2-3; D not resolved. Germline CDR1 and CDR2: SGDLS and YYNGEE. V gave up 0 bases and J gave up 3 bases, with 5 bases separating them. The CDR3 length is 13 residues. The CDR3 spells CASSVAGTDTQYF. The DNA of the CDR3 is TGTGCCAGCAGCGTAGCTGGGACAGATACGCAGTATTTT.

J is TRBJ2-5 and V is TRBV21-1; the table gives TRBD1 as D, unverified against the DNA. TRBV21-1 is a pseudogene locus. The CDR3 is 19 amino acids. In nucleotides, the CDR3 is TGTGCCAGCAGCAAAGGACTATGTCCCCATCCGACAGGAAATGAGACCCAGTACTTC. Protein: CASSKGLCPHPTGNETQYF.

This chain links TRBV30 with TRBJ2-7, with no clear D. Germline V CDR1 and CDR2: GTSNPN, SVGIG (reference sequence). The V gene lost 0 bases and the J gene lost 3 bases, with 12 bases spanning the gap. The CDR3 is made up of 14 amino acids. The CDR3 region is CAWSVFGSGYEQYF. As DNA, the CDR3 is TGTGCCTGGAGTGTATTCGGCTCTGGCTACGAGCAGTACTTC.

Here the CDR3 DNA reads TGTGCCAGCAGCGTAGCGGGGGCACCCTACAATGAGCAGTTCTTC. It is translated as CASSVAGAPYNEQFF. V is TRBV9 and J is TRBJ2-1; D assignment may be TRBD1 or TRBD2 (6 bases each). This CDR3 spans 15 amino acids. Germline CDR1 reads SGDLS; CDR2 reads YYNGEE. Trimming pared 0 bases from V and 2 bases from J, leaving 9 bases between. The entire variable domain, with the rest obtained from reference TRBV9 and TRBJ2-1, is as follows: DSGVTQTPKHLITATGQRVTLRCSPRSGDLSVYWYQQSLDQGLQFLIQYYNGEERAKGNILERFSAQQFPDLHSELNLSSLELGDSALYFCASSVAGAPYNEQFFGPGTRLTVL.

This chain connects TRBV5-1 to TRBJ1-6; D unclear. CDR3 length equals 15 residues. Trimming removed 0 bases from V and 7 bases from J, with 11 bases in between. The germline V gene has CDR1 SGHRS and CDR2 YFSETQ. CDR3 DNA: TGCGCCAGCAGCTTGGGACCTAAACAGAATTCACCCCTCCACTTT. As protein: CASSLGPKQNSPLHF.

The chain employs TRBV12-3 or TRBV12-4 and TRBJ1-2; TRBD1 is a possible D gene (5 bases). Trimming shortened V by 2 bases and J by 4 bases, and 14 bases separated the two germline ends. The CDR3 runs 15 residues. The CDR3 DNA sequence: TGTGCCAGCAGTTTAAGGGGTGGGGCCTCCTATGGCTACACCTTC. Translated: CASSLRGGASYGYTF.